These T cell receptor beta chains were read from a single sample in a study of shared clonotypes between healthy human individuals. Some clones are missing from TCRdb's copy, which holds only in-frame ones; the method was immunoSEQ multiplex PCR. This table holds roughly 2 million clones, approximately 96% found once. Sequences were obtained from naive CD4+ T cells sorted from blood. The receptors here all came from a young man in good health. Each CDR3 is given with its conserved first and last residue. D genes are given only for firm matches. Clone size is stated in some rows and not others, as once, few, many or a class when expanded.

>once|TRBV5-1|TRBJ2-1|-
CASSPGTSWNEQFF
TGCGCCAGCAGCCCAGGGACTTCGTGGAATGAGCAGTTCTTC
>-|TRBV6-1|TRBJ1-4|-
CASSERPVQAAEKLFF
TGTGCCAGCAGTGAAAGACCGGTACAGGCGGCGGAAAAACTGTTTTTT
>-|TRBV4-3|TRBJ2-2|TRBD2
CASSQVLGLTGELFF
TGCGCCAGCAGCCAAGTCCTGGGACTAACCGGGGAGCTGTTTTTT
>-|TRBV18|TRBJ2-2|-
CASSPGTLNTGELFF
TGTGCCAGCTCACCTGGGACATTGAACACCGGGGAGCTGTTTTTT
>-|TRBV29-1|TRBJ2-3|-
CSVDGLKSTDTQYF
TGCAGCGTTGATGGTTTGAAGAGCACAGATACGCAGTATTTT
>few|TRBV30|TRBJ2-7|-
CAWYTGRVQYF
TGTGCCTGGTATACAGGGCGCGTGCAGTACTTC
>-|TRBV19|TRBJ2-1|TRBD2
CASSIDRTSGGAYNEQFF
TGTGCCAGTAGTATAGATAGGACTAGCGGGGGGGCCTACAATGAGCAGTTCTTC
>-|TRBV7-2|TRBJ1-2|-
CASSPTTPSVRPSNYGYTF
TGTGCCAGCAGCCCAACAACCCCTTCGGTCAGGCCAAGCAACTATGGCTACACCTTC
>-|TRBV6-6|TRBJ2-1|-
CASSDSGLPGEQFF
TGTGCCAGCAGTGACTCCGGGCTCCCCGGTGAGCAGTTCTTC
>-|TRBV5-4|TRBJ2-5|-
CASSWGDRRETQYF
TGTGCCAGCAGCTGGGGGGACAGAAGAGAGACCCAGTACTTC
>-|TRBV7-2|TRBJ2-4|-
CASSPFGQGGVKNIQYF
TGTGCCAGCAGCCCCTTTGGTCAGGGCGGGGTCAAAAACATTCAGTACTTC
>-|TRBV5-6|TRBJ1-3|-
CASSLDPTSSGNTIYF
TGTGCCAGCAGCTTGGATCCTACAAGCTCTGGAAACACCATATATTTT
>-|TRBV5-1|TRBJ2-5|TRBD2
CASSSTSGGAKGEETQYF
TGCGCCAGCAGCTCGACTAGCGGGGGGGCCAAGGGCGAAGAGACCCAGTACTTC
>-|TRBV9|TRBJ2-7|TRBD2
CASSVAGAGAEQYF
TGTGCCAGCAGCGTAGCTGGAGCGGGAGCCGAGCAGTACTTC
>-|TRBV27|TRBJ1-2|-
CASSPSQTYGYTF
TGTGCCAGCAGTCCTTCCCAGACTTATGGCTACACCTTC
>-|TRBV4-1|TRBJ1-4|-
CASSRVDIIGEKLFF
TGCGCCAGCAGCCGAGTGGACATTATAGGAGAAAAACTGTTTTTT
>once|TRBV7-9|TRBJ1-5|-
CASSTYSKPQHF
TGTGCCAGCAGCACTTATAGTAAGCCCCAGCATTTT
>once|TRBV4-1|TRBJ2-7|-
CASSLLGLPFPYEQYF
TGCGCCAGCAGCCTTCTAGGACTGCCCTTTCCCTACGAGCAGTACTTC
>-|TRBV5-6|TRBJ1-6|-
CASNLWTSSYNSPLHF
TGTGCCAGCAACTTATGGACATCCTCCTATAATTCACCCCTCCACTTT
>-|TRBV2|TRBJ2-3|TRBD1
CASSTTGASTDTQYF
TGTGCCAGCAGTACCACAGGGGCGAGCACAGATACGCAGTATTTT
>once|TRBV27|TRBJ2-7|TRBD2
CASSPNLAGGFEQYF
TGTGCCAGCAGTCCCAACCTAGCGGGAGGGTTTGAGCAGTACTTC
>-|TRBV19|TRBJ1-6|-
CASSIDDSSYNSPLHF
TGTGCCAGTAGTATAGATGACAGCTCCTATAATTCACCCCTCCACTTT
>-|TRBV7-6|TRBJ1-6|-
CASSPGSRSSYNSPLHF
TGTGCCAGCAGCCCCGGATCACGGAGCTCCTATAATTCACCCCTCCACTTT
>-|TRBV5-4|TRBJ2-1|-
CASSLESGAYNEQFF
TGTGCCAGCAGCTTGGAGTCCGGGGCGTACAATGAGCAGTTCTTC
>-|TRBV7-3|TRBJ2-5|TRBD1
CASSLNPGQGVETQYF
TGTGCCAGCAGCTTAAACCCAGGACAGGGGGTAGAGACCCAGTACTTC
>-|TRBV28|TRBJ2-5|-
CAIQDSQETQYF
TGTGCCATCCAGGACTCTCAAGAGACCCAGTACTTC
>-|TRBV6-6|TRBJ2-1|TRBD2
CASSYSSGRAGNEQFF
TGTGCCAGCAGTTACTCGAGTGGGAGGGCCGGTAATGAGCAGTTCTTC
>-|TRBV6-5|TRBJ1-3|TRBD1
CASSGGQGGWNTIYF
TGTGCCAGCAGTGGTGGACAGGGAGGGTGGAACACCATATATTTT
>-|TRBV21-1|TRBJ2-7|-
CASSKVSYEQYF
TGTGCCAGCAGCAAAGTATCCTACGAGCAGTACTTC
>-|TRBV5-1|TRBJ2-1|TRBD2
CASSSFSGGPGSYNEQFF
TGCGCCAGCAGCTCCTTTAGCGGGGGGCCTGGCTCCTACAATGAGCAGTTCTTC
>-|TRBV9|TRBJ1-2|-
CASISQGFYGYTF
TGTGCCAGCATTTCCCAGGGATTCTATGGCTACACCTTC
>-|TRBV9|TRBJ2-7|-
CASSPLCEQYF
TGTGCCAGCAGCCCCCTCTGCGAGCAGTACTTC
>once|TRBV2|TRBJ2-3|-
CASRLGPDQNTQYF
TGTGCCAGCCGCCTGGGTCCTGACCAAAATACGCAGTATTTT
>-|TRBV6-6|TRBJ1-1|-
CASRRGGNSEAFF
TGTGCCAGCAGACGAGGAGGGAACAGTGAAGCTTTCTTT
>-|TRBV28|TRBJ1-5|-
CASSSTGTSRGSISNQPQHF
TGTGCCAGCAGTTCTACCGGGACATCGAGGGGATCTATTAGCAATCAGCCCCAGCATTTT
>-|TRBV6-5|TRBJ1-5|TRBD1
CASSRGGQGNQPQHF
TGTGCCAGCAGCCGCGGTGGACAGGGAAATCAGCCCCAGCATTTT
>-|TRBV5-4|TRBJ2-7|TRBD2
CASSLMASGRYEQYF
TGTGCCAGCAGCTTGATGGCTAGCGGGCGGTACGAGCAGTACTTC
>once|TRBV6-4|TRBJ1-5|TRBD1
CASSDSGQGDNQPQHF
TGTGCCAGCAGTGACTCGGGACAGGGGGACAATCAGCCCCAGCATTTT
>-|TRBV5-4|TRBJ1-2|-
CASSLGTGILRGGYTF
TGTGCCAGCAGCTTGGGCACAGGCATCCTAAGGGGAGGCTACACCTTC
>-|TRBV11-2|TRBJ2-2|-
CASSLGQTGELFF
TGTGCCAGCAGCTTAGGACAGACCGGGGAGCTGTTTTTT
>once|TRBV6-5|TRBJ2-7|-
CASSSRVDLRYEQYF
TGTGCCAGCAGTTCGCGGGTCGATTTACGCTACGAGCAGTACTTC